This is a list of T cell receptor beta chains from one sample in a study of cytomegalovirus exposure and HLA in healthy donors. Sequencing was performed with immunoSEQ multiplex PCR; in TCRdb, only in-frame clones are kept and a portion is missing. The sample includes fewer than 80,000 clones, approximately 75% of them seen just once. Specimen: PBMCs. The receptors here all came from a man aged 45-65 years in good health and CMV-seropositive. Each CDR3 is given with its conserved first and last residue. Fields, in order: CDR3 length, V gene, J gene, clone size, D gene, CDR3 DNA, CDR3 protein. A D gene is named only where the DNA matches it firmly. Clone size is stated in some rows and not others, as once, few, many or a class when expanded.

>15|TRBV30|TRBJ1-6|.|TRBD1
TGTGCCTGCACTAAAACGCGGACAGGGGGTTCACCCCTCCACTTT
CACTKTRTGGSPLHF
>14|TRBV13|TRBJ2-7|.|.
TGTGCCAGCAGCTTAGCGGGAGTACCTCTCGAGCAGTACTTC
CASSLAGVPLEQYF
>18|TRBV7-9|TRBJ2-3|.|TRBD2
TGTGCCAGCAGCTTACCACGTCGACTAGCGGGAGTGGGAAATACGCAGTATTTT
CASSLPRRLAGVGNTQYF
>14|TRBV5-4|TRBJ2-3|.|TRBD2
TGTGCCAGCAGCTTGGAGGGACTAGCGGAGAGGCAGTATTTT
CASSLEGLAERQYF
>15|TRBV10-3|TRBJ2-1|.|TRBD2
TGTGCCATCAGTGATGGGACTAGCGGAGGCGTTGAGCAGTTCTTC
CAISDGTSGGVEQFF
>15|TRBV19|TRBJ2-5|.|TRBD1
TGTGCCAGTAGTATGTCGGGGACAGGGGTAGAGACCCAGTACTTC
CASSMSGTGVETQYF
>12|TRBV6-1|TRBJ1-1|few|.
TGTGCCAGCAGTGGAGATGACACTGAAGCTTTCTTT
CASSGDDTEAFF
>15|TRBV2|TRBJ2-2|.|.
TGTGCCAGCAGTTCACAGGGAATGATTACCGGGGAGCTGTTTTTT
CASSSQGMITGELFF
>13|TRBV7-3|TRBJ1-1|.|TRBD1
TGTGCCAGCAGCTCGAACACGGGACAGGGACTTTTCTTT
CASSSNTGQGLFF
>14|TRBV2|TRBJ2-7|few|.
TGTGCCAGCAGTCTACTAGTGAGCTCCTACGAGCAGTACTTC
CASSLLVSSYEQYF
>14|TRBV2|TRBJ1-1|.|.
TGTGCCAGCAGGGGAAGGGGGACGAACACTGAAGCTTTCTTT
CASRGRGTNTEAFF
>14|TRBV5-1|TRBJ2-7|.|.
TGCGCCAGCAGCTTGGCCCCGAGCTCCTACGAGCAGTACTTC
CASSLAPSSYEQYF
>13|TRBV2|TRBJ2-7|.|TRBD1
TGTGCCACTAAACAGGGGTCGGCCTACGAGCAGTACTTC
CATKQGSAYEQYF
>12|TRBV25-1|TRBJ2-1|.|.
TGTGCCAGCAGGTTTGCGTACAATGAGCAGTTCTTC
CASRFAYNEQFF
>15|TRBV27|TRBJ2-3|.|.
TGTGCCAGCAGTTCCGGGGAAGGCAGCACAGATACGCAGTATTTT
CASSSGEGSTDTQYF
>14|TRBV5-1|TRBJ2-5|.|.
TGCGCCAGCAGCTTGCGACAGACGGGAGAGACCCAGTACTTC
CASSLRQTGETQYF
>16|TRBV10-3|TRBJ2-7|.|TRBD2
TGTGCCATCAGTGAGGTTCGGGGCGGGGGATCCTACGAGCAGTACTTC
CAISEVRGGGSYEQYF
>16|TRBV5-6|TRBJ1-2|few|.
TGTGCCAGCAGCTCAAGGGAGGCCCTAACTGTATGGAGCTACACCTTC
CASSSREALTVWSYTF
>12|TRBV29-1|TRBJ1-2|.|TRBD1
TGCAGCGTGGTTAGGGGGCAATATGGCTACACCTTC
CSVVRGQYGYTF
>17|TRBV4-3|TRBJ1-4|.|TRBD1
TGCGCCAGCAGCCCCAACAGGGGGCGAGGTGGGAATGAAAAACTGTTTTTT
CASSPNRGRGGNEKLFF
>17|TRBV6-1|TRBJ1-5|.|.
TGTGCCAGCAGTGAACCCTATGGAGGCTATAGCAATCAGCCCCAGCATTTT
CASSEPYGGYSNQPQHF
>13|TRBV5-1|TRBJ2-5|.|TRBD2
TGCGCCAGCAATGAGCGGGGACGGGAGACCCAGTACTTC
CASNERGRETQYF
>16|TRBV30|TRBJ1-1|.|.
TGTGCCTGGAGTGTACGGGGGGGGAGCTTGAACACTGAAGCTTTCTTT
CAWSVRGGSLNTEAFF
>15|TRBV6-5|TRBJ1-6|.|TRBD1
TGTGCCAGCAGCCCCACAGGGGGGTCCAATTCACCCCTCCACTTT
CASSPTGGSNSPLHF
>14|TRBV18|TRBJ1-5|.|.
TGTGCCAGCTCACCACAGGGGAGGGATCAGCCCCAGCATTTT
CASSPQGRDQPQHF
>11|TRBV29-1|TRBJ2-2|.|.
TGCGCGGCGGCCGACACCGGGGAGCTGTTTTTT
CAAADTGELFF
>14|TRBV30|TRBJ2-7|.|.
TGTGCCTGGAGCTCCGGGGACGGGACAAATGAGCAGTACTTC
CAWSSGDGTNEQYF
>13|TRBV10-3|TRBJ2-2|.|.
TGTGCCAGCAACGCCGCGGGAATCGGGGAGCTGTTTTTT
CASNAAGIGELFF
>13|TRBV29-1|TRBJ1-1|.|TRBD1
TGCAGCGTCGGAAGGGGGCCGGAGGCTGAAGCTTTCTTT
CSVGRGPEAEAFF
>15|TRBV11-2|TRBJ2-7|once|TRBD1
TGTGCCAGCAGCTTACCCCGGGACAGGCCCTACGAGCAGTACTTC
CASSLPRDRPYEQYF
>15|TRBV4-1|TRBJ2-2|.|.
TGCGCCAGCAGCCTCGAATCGGGGGTTGGTAGGGAGCTGTTTTTT
CASSLESGVGRELFF
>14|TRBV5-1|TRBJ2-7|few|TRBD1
TGCGCCAGCAGCTCCGGACAGGAATCCTACGAGCAGTACTTC
CASSSGQESYEQYF
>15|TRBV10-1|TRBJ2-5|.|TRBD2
TGCGCCAGCAGTCTTGGGACTAGCGGCCACGGGACCCAGTACTTC
CASSLGTSGHGTQYF
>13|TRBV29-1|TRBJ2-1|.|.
TGCAGCGGGGCTAGCGTCGGGGGCAATGAGCAGTTCTTC
CSGASVGGNEQFF
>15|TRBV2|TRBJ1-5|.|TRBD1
TGTGCCAGCAAAAGGGGACAGGGGAGGGATCAGCCCCAGCATTTT
CASKRGQGRDQPQHF
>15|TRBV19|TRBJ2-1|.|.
TGTGCCAGTAGCCCATGGGACCAGGGGGGAAATGAGCAGTTCTTC
CASSPWDQGGNEQFF
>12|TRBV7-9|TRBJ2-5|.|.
TGTGCCAGCAGCTTAGCCGGAGAGACCCAGTACTTC
CASSLAGETQYF
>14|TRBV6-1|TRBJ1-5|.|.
TGTGCCAGCAGCGCCACAGGGTACAGTCAGCCCCAGCATTTT
CASSATGYSQPQHF
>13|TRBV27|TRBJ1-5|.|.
TGTGCCAGCAGTTTTAGCAGACATCAGCCCCAGCATTTT
CASSFSRHQPQHF
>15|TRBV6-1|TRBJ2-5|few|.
TGTGCCAGCAGCGGCAGGCGGGACAGCCCAGGGTTACAGTACTTC
CASSGRRDSPGLQYF
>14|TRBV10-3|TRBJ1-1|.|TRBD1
TGTGCCATCAGTGAGGGGACAGGGTATACTGAAGCTTTCTTT
CAISEGTGYTEAFF
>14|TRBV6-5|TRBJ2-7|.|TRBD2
TGTGCCAGCAGCGTCCTAAGGGAGGGTTACGAGCAGTACTTC
CASSVLREGYEQYF
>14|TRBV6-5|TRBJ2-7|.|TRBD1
TGTGCCAGCAGTGCGACCGCAGGGGGCTACGAGCAGTACTTC
CASSATAGGYEQYF
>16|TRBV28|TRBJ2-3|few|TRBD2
TGTGCCAGCAGTTTGTGGAGTAGCGGGAGTATAGGTACGCAGTATTTT
CASSLWSSGSIGTQYF
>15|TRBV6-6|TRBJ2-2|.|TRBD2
TGTGCCAGCAGCCCCGAGGCGGGAGTTACCGGGGAGCTGTTTTTT
CASSPEAGVTGELFF
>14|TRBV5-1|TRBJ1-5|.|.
TGCGCCAGCAGCTTGGGACAGTCGGATCAGCCCCAGCATTTT
CASSLGQSDQPQHF
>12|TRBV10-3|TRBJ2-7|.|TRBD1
TGTGCCGCCAGACAGGGGGCAAACGAGCAGTACTTC
CAARQGANEQYF
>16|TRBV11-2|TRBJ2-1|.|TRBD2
TGTGCCAGCAGCTTAGATAGAGCGGGGGCTTACAATGAGCAGTTCTTC
CASSLDRAGAYNEQFF
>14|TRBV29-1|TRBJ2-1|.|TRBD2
TGCAGCGTCGAACATACGGGAGGTGGGAATGAGCAGTTCTTC
CSVEHTGGGNEQFF
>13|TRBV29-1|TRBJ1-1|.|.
TGCAGCGTGGGGTTTTGGCAGGGCTCTGAAGCTTTCTTT
CSVGFWQGSEAFF
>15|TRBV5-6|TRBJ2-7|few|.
TGTGCCAGCGCTCTCAGGCGGTTGAGGGGGTACGAGCAGTACTTC
CASALRRLRGYEQYF